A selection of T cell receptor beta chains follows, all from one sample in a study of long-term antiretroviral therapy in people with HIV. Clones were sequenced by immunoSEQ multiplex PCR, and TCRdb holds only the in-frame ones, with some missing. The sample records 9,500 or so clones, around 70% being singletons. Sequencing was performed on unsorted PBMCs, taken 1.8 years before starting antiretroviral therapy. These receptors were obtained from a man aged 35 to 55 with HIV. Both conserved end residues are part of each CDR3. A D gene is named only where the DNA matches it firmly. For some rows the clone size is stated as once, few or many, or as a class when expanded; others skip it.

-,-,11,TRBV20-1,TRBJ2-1,CSARPSNEQFF,TGCAGTGCTAGGCCTAGTAATGAGCAGTTCTTC
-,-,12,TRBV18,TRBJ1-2,CASSPGEWGYTF,TGTGCCAGCTCACCTGGGGAATGGGGCTACACCTTC
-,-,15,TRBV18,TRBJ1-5,CASSQGGQSNQPQHF,TGTGCCAGCTCACAGGGGGGTCAGAGCAATCAGCCCCAGCATTTT
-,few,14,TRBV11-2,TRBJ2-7,CASSPNRGFYEQYF,TGTGCCAGCAGCCCAAATAGGGGATTCTACGAGCAGTACTTC
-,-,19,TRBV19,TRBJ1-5,CASSMGGGRRSHSNQPQHF,TGTGCCAGTAGTATGGGCGGGGGGCGGCGATCCCATAGCAATCAGCCCCAGCATTTT
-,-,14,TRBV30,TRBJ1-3,CAWTRGGSGNTIYF,TGTGCCTGGACCAGAGGGGGCTCTGGAAACACCATATATTTT
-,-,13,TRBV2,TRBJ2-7,CASRPRASYEQYF,TGTGCCAGCAGGCCCAGGGCCTCCTACGAGCAGTACTTC
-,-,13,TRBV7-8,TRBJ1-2,CASSLTENYGYTF,TGTGCCAGCAGCTTGACCGAGAACTATGGCTACACCTTC
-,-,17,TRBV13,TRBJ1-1,CASSLPTAFDMNTEAFF,TGTGCCAGCAGCTTACCGACAGCCTTTGACATGAACACTGAAGCTTTCTTT
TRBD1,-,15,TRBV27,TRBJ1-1,CASSFLTGLNTEAFF,TGTGCCAGCAGTTTCCTGACAGGGTTGAACACTGAAGCTTTCTTT
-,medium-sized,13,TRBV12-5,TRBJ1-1,CASGLVENTEAFF,TGTGCTAGTGGTTTGGTCGAGAATACTGAAGCTTTCTTT
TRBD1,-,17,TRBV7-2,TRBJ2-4,CASSFGQGAGTKNIQYF,TGTGCCAGCAGCTTTGGACAGGGGGCCGGGACCAAAAACATTCAGTACTTC
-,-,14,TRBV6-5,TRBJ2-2,CASRGHSNTGELFF,TGTGCCAGCAGGGGACATTCGAACACCGGGGAGCTGTTTTTT
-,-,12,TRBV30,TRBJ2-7,CAWNQGLDEQYF,TGTGCCTGGAACCAGGGGTTGGACGAGCAGTACTTC
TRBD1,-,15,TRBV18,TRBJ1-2,CASSPSQWDSYGYTF,TGTGCCAGCTCACCATCTCAGTGGGACAGCTATGGCTACACCTTC
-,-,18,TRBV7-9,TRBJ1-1,CASSATWFEQDTNTEAFF,TGTGCCAGCAGCGCGACATGGTTTGAACAGGACACGAACACTGAAGCTTTCTTT
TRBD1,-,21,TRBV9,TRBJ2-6,CASSVDRSGTGFVSGANVLTF,TGTGCCAGCAGCGTAGATCGCTCCGGGACAGGGTTCGTCAGCGGGGCCAACGTCCTGACTTTC